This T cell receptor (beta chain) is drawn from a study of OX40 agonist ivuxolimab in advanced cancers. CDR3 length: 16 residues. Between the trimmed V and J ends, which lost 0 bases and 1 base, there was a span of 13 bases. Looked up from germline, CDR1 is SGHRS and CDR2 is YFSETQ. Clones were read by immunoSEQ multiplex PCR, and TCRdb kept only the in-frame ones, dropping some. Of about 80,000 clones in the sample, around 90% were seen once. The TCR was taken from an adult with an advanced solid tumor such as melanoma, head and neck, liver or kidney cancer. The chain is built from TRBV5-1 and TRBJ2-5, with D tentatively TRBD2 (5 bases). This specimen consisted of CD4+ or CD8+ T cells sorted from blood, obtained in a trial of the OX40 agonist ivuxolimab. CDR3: CASSLGGPVGQETQYF. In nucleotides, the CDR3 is TGCGCCAGCAGCTTGGGCGGGCCGGTGGGCCAAGAGACCCAGTACTTC.